This TCR beta chain derives from a study of a mutant IDH1 vaccine in newly diagnosed glioma. Background on the study: Mean patient age was approximately 40 years; around 62% were male and about 40% female.

The time point was: week 35, safety follow-up. Doses comprised 300 ug of mutant IDH1 20-mer peptide each, plus topical imiquimod. In weeks 1, 3, 5, 7, 11, 15, 19 and 23, patients were vaccinated. This CDR3 is built from 15 residues. Profiled with immunoSEQ multiplex PCR; TCRdb holds only in-frame clones, not every one. In the table there are 60,000 to 75,000 clones, around nine tenths of which are singletons. As to this clone: Its antigen is undetermined.

This TCR was sampled from a young man with glioma. Sequencing was performed on PBMCs, taken from a glioma patient whose treatment included an IDH1 peptide vaccine. The chain has TRBV21-1 and TRBJ2-3; TRBD1 is the table's D call and was not checked against the DNA. TRBV21-1 is a pseudogene segment. The CDR3 region has the DNA TGTGCCAGCGCGAGGGGACAGTGGGGCGCAGATACGCAGTATTTT. Encoded protein: CASARGQWGADTQYF.